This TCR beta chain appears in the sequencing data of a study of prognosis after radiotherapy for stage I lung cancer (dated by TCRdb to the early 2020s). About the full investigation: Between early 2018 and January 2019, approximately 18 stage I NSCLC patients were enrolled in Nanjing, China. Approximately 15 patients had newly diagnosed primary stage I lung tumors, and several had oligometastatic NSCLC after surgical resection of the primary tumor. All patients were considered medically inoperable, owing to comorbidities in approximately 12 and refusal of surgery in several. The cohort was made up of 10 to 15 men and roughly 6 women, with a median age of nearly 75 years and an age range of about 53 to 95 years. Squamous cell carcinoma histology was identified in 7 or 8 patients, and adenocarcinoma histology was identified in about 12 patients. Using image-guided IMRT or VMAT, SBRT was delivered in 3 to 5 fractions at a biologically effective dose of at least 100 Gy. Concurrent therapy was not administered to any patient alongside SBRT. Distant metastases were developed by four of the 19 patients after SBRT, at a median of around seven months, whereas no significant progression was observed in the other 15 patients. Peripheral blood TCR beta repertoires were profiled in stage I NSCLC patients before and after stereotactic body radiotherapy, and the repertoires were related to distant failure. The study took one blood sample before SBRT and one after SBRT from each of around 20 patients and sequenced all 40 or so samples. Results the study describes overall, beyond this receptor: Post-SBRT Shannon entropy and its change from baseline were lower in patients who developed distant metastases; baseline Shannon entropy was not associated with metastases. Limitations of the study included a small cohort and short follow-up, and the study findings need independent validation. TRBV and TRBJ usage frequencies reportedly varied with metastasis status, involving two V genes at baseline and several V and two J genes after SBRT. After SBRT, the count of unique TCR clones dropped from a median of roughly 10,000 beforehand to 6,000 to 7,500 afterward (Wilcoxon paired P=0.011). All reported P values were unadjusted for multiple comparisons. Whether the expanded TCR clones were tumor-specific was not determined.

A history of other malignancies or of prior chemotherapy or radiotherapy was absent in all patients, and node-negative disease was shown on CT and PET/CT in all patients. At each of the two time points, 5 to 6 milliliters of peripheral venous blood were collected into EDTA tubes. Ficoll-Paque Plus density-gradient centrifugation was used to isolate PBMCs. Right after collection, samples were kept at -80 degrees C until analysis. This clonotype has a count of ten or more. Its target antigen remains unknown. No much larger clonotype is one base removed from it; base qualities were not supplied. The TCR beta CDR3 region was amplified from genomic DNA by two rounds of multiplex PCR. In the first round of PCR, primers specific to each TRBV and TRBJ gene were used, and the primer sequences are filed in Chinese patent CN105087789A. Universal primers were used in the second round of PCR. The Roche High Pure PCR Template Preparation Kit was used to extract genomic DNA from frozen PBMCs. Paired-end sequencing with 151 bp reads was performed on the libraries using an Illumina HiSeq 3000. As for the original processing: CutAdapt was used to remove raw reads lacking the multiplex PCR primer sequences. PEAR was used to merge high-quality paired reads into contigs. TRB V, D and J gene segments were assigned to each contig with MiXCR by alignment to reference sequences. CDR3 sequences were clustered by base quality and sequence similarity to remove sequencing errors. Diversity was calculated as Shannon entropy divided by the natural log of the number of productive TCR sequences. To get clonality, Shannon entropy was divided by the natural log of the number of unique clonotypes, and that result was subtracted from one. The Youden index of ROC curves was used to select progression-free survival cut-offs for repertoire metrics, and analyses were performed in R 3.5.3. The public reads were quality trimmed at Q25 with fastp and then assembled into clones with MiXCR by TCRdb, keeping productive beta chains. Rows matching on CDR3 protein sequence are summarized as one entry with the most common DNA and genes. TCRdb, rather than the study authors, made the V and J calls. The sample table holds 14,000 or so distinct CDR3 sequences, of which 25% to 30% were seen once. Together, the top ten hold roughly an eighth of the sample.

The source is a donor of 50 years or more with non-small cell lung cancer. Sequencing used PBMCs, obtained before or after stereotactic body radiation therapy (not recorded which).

The CDR3 has the sequence CASSQEVQGFSDNSPLHF. The nucleotides read TGTGCCAGCAGCCAAGAAGTACAGGGATTTTCGGATAATTCACCCCTCCACTTT. The sequence is built from TRBV4-2 and TRBJ1-6; TRBD1 is perhaps the D gene, given 6 matching bases. The junction carries 17 bases between V and J, which are trimmed by 0 bases and 5 bases respectively. The CDR3 measures 18 amino acids from cysteine to phenylalanine. CDR3 DNA only is kept here, 54 bases in frame from base 1. CDR1 and CDR2, per the germline V gene, are LGHNA and YNFKEQ.